The following is a T cell receptor beta chain sequence with its context. This clonotype was counted at least ten times. Its cognate antigen has yet to be identified. Base qualities are not at hand, and no much larger clone is one base apart. This sample is part of a study of T cells in Graves' hyperthyroidism and ophthalmopathy (dated by TCRdb to the late 2010s). A note on the overall study: Peripheral blood samples were taken at initial diagnosis, before any treatment was given. TCR Vbeta CDR3 sequencing of around 130 peripheral blood samples (about 45 ophthalmopathy, about 80 hyperthyroidism and approximately 17 progressor patients) is reported in the paper. In addition, the study compared T-cell repertoires in thyroid tissue and in blood from about 6 Graves' hyperthyroidism patients. After blood sampling, hyperthyroidism patients were treated with methimazole at a starting dose of 30 mg daily, and ophthalmopathy patients were treated with high-dose intravenous methylprednisolone. Prospective prediction of ophthalmopathy was tested in an independent validation cohort consisting of about 19 hyperthyroidism patients and more than 15 patients who later progressed to ophthalmopathy. A discovery cohort of about a hundred patients, about 43 with Graves' ophthalmopathy and about 58 with stable Graves' hyperthyroidism, was used to find distinguishing TCR V-J signatures. The 75 to 100 discovery patients were divided at random into training and test sets in a 7:3 ratio. What the study reported, not specific to this receptor: Sample size was not statistically predetermined, and blinding of investigators to group allocation was not performed. In cross-validation, a model built on a 13 V-J signature told ophthalmopathy apart from stable hyperthyroidism with approximately 90% sensitivity and roughly 83% specificity, and in testing the same model reached 80%/75%. In validation, progression to ophthalmopathy was predicted by the model with roughly 69% sensitivity and roughly 72% specificity, a median of around 6.5 months before onset. Most expanded thyroid clonotypes (frequency above 0.001) were also detected in blood, suggesting blood repertoires may reflect thyroid immune responses.

Ophthalmopathy patients had moderately to severely active disease, with a Clinical Activity Score of 3 or more, a NOSPECS grade of 4 or more, and a disease duration of less than 3 months. Exclusion was applied to patients with uncontrolled infections, other autoimmune diseases, pregnancy or lactation. Diagnoses relied on clinical symptoms, serum thyroxine and TRAb, thyroid ultrasound and orbital computed tomography. PBMCs were isolated from 10 ml of fresh peripheral blood by Ficoll-Paque density gradient centrifugation. Trizol reagent was used to extract total RNA, and RNA quality was then checked on an Agilent 2100 Bioanalyzer. The TCR beta CDR3 regions were amplified from the RNA transcripts. For the first round of RT-PCR on the TCR CDR3, the HTBI primer set was used together with the Qiagen OneStep RT-PCR kit. Libraries were constructed in a second round of multiplex PCR, after which size selection and purification were performed. The libraries were sequenced on an Illumina HiSeq2000 using paired-end 100 bp reads. In the paper's pipeline: SOAPnuke was used to process the raw data, throwing out any read that contained adapters or uncalled bases, had a mean Phred below 15, or lacked an exact constant-primer or identifier match. COPE v1.2.5 was used to merge high-quality paired reads, and clonotypes were defined as unique nucleotide sequences. MiTCR v1.1 was used to align clonotypes to the IMGT TRBV, TRBD and TRBJ reference segments. Analysis was restricted to V-J combinations with a frequency above 0.0001, which covered roughly 99% of repertoires. The TCS score was defined as F50 (clonal expansion) divided by E x V (chaos), with BLOSUM62-based TCRdist calculated between CDR3 peptides within each V-J. Welch's t-statistics and random forest reduced around 520 V-J features to 13, which were used in a naive Bayes classifier (R e1071). TCRdb passed the public sequencing reads through fastp at Q25 and MiXCR, retaining productive beta sequences. CDR3 protein duplicates are merged, each entry listing the most common genes and DNA. These V and J calls are TCRdb output, not the study's own analysis. The sample yields 360,000 or so distinct CDR3 sequences; 15% to 20% were counted once. The top ten clonotypes cover roughly a sixth of the sample.

The V and J ends are trimmed by 6 bases and 0 bases, leaving 15 bases between them. The CDR3, cysteine through phenylalanine, is 16 amino acids long. Only the CDR3 DNA stays, 48 bases, in frame from base 1. The receptor chain draws on TRBV12-3 or TRBV12-4 and TRBJ1-5; the D gene assignment is ambiguous. The sequenced sample consisted of blood. This receptor was obtained from a woman between 35 and 50 years old with Graves' ophthalmopathy. The CDR3 protein is CASSHGRVYSNQPQHF. The nucleotide sequence is TGTGCCAGCAGCCACGGACGGGTCTATAGCAATCAGCCCCAGCATTTT.